This is a list of T cell receptor beta chains from one sample in a study of blood T cell repertoires in COVID-19. Clones were sequenced by immunoSEQ multiplex PCR, and TCRdb holds only the in-frame ones, with some missing. Among over 120,000 clones listed, 84% were seen once. The sequenced sample consisted of peripheral blood. These receptors were collected from a human donor in a cohort sampled during active COVID-19. Each CDR3 is given without its conserved first and last residue. A clone size is listed for some rows: how often the clone was seen (once, few, many), or a class if it is expanded.

CDR3aa | v_gene | abundance | j_gene
ASDPGQGQSSPLH | TRBV19 | - | TRBJ1-6
AISTATTAGGVTDTQY | TRBV10-3 | - | TRBJ2-3
ASSYSTLYNEQF | TRBV6-2/TRBV6-3 | - | TRBJ2-1
ASSRTGEDYGYT | TRBV9 | many | TRBJ1-2
ASSQGSSGDYNEQF | TRBV4-2 | - | TRBJ2-1
ASSRGANSPLH | TRBV7-9 | - | TRBJ1-6
ASSQVPSRQNTEAF | TRBV4-1 | - | TRBJ1-1
ASSVGLAGKSETQY | TRBV5-6 | - | TRBJ2-5
ASSKRQGVETEAF | TRBV7-2 | - | TRBJ1-1
SVRSQITEAF | TRBV29-1 | - | TRBJ1-1
ASSLPTGGDGYT | TRBV5-5 | - | TRBJ1-2
ASSPLTSDRQETQY | TRBV27 | - | TRBJ2-5
ASSSTGGTQY | TRBV7-2 | - | TRBJ2-3
ASSSAGARTEAF | TRBV7-2 | - | TRBJ1-1
SASGANSYGNTEAF | TRBV20-1 | - | TRBJ1-1